These 24 T cell receptor beta chains share one sample of origin, sequenced in a study of blood T cell repertoires in COVID-19. TCRdb keeps only in-frame clones here, not all; method: immunoSEQ multiplex PCR. The sample has 150,000 to 200,000 clones; approximately 80% are singletons. The source material was PBMCs or T cells enriched from blood (not recorded which). The source of these receptors is a man between 45 and 60 years old who had recovered from COVID-19.

The rearrangement links TRBV3-1 (or the pseudogene TRBV3-2) to TRBJ1-3, with a possible D match to TRBD1 (6 bases). Germline loops: CDR1 LGHDT, CDR2 YNNKEL (reference sequence). The CDR3 is made up of 13 amino acids. V shed 5 bases and J shed 3 bases, with 8 bases lying between them. CDR3 DNA: TGTGCCAGCAGCACAGGGAATGGAAACACCATATATTTT. This translates into CASSTGNGNTIYF.

The chain uses TRBV24-1 and TRBJ2-3; unclear D gene. Trimming removed 1 base from V and 7 bases from J, with 17 bases in between. The germline CDR1 and CDR2 sequences are KGHDR and SFDVKD. The CDR3 extends over 16 amino acids. This CDR3 reads CATSDFNPESRYTQYF. Here the CDR3 DNA reads TGTGCCACCAGTGATTTTAATCCCGAATCCAGATATACGCAGTATTTT.

The chain has TRBV19 and TRBJ1-1, with D tentatively TRBD1 (6 bases). Germline CDR1 reads LNHDA; CDR2 reads SQIVND (reference sequence). The V end was cut by 4 bases, the J end by 2 bases, with 17 bases between. The CDR3 covers 16 residues. CDR3 DNA sequence: TGTGCCAGTAGTAGTGGTTTTCAACAGGGAAACACTGAAGCTTTCTTT. This sequence encodes CASSSGFQQGNTEAFF.

The CDR3 reads CASPEQGIGEQYF. CDR3 bases: TGTGCCAGCCCTGAACAGGGGATAGGGGAGCAGTACTTC. This rearrangement joins TRBV6-5 to TRBJ2-7; the match to TRBD1 covers 7 bases. Trimming took 8 bases from V and 7 from J; bases not matched to a gene: 11. Germline V gives CDR1 MNHEY, CDR2 SVGAGI. This CDR3 is 13 amino acids long.

This chain joins TRBV7-3 and TRBJ2-2, with 8 bases fitting TRBD1. Germline trimming cut 5 bases from V and 0 bases from J; bases unmatched to any gene: 5. From germline, CDR1 is SGHTA and CDR2 FQGTGA. The CDR3 length is 16 residues. The CDR3: CASSPQGASNTGELFF. CDR3 DNA sequence: TGTGCCAGCAGCCCGCAGGGGGCATCGAACACCGGGGAGCTGTTTTTT.

The J gene is TRBJ2-7, the V gene TRBV5-1, with 9 nucleotides matching TRBD1. V was pared by 3 bases and J by 6 bases, with 4 bases of the junction left unmatched. CDR3 length equals 13 residues. Germline lookup yields CDR1 SGHRS and CDR2 YFSETQ. CDR3 sequence (DNA): TGCGCCAGCAGCTGGGACAGGGTTATCGAGCAGTACTTC. Its translation is CASSWDRVIEQYF.

The chain links TRBV5-4 to TRBJ1-1, with TRBD1 identical over 7 bases. J lost 3 bases, V lost 3 bases, and 5 bases had no gene match. In germline, CDR1 is SGHNT, CDR2 YYREEE (reference sequence). The CDR3 runs 14 residues. For the CDR3, the DNA is TGTGCCAGCAGCTCGCAGGGGGGAGACACTGAAGCTTTCTTT. Translation: CASSSQGGDTEAFF.

The chain recombines TRBV5-1 with TRBJ2-3; D not certain. Germline V gene sequence: CDR1 SGHRS, CDR2 YFSETQ. This CDR3 contains 11 residues. Between the trimmed V and J ends, which lost 4 bases and 7 bases, there was a span of 7 bases. The CDR3 here is CASSDTNTQYF. The CDR3 coding sequence is TGCGCCAGCAGCGATACAAATACGCAGTATTTT.

The CDR3 sequence: CASSLQGESGNTIYF. DNA for the CDR3: TGTGCCAGCAGCTTACAGGGGGAGTCTGGAAACACCATATATTTT. The chain is built from TRBV7-6 and TRBJ1-3, with 7 bases lining up with TRBD1. Germline assignment: CDR1 SGHVS and CDR2 FNYEAQ. Trimming removed 2 bases from V and 1 base from J; junction bases left unmatched: 2. The CDR3 runs 15 residues.

The chain has TRBV28 and TRBJ1-2; D remains unclear. CDR1 is MDHEN, CDR2 SYDVKM, per germline. The CDR3 extends over 13 amino acids. Trimming removed 3 bases at V and 0 bases at J, with 5 bases between. CDR3 amino acids: CASSFRTNYGYTF. CDR3 nucleotide sequence: TGTGCCAGCAGTTTCAGGACTAACTATGGCTACACCTTC.

The rearrangement uses TRBV11-2 and TRBJ2-7; D might be TRBD1 (5 bases). V was pared by 5 bases and J by 2 bases, with 16 bases between. From germline, CDR1 is SGHAT and CDR2 FQNNGV. The CDR3 length is 15 residues. The CDR3 bases are TGTGCCAGCAGCACGGCCGCCCTGGGGCCCTACGAGCAGTACTTC. This codes for CASSTAALGPYEQYF.

V usage is TRBV29-1 and J usage is TRBJ2-7; 14 bases are shared with TRBD2. Germline V gene lookup returns CDR1 SQVTM and CDR2 ANQGSEA. The CDR3 sequence is 15 residues long. J was trimmed by 3 bases and V by 8 bases; bases with no gene match: 9. CDR3 nucleotide sequence: TGCAGCCCAAGACTAGCGGGAGGGCCGAGCTACGAGCAGTACTTC. Its protein is CSPRLAGGPSYEQYF.

This clone was counted a few times. This CDR3 reads CASRILNSPLHF. The CDR3 DNA sequence: TGTGCCAGCAGAATTCTCAATTCACCCCTCCACTTT. The gene calls are TRBV5-6 and TRBJ1-6; unclear D gene. Germline CDR1 SGHDT, CDR2 YYEEEE. The ends were cut back, 5 bases at V and 7 bases at J, with 7 bases in the middle. The CDR3 is 12 residues long. The full variable domain, with the rest looked up from reference TRBV5-6 and TRBJ1-6, is DAGVTQSPTHLIKTRGQQVTLRCSPKSGHDTVSWYQQALGQGPQFIFQYYEEEERQRGNFPDRFSGHQFPNYSSELNVNALLLGDSALYLCASRILNSPLHFGNGTRLTVT.

This clone has only one observation. The chain is built from TRBV11-2 and TRBJ2-5, with 7 bases identical to TRBD2. The V gene end was trimmed by 1 base and the J gene end by 5 bases; junction bases not matched to a gene: 7. This CDR3 spans 15 amino acids. The V gene's germline CDR1 is SGHAT and CDR2 FQNNGV. DNA for the CDR3: TGTGCCAGCAGCTTAGCCGGGGGGTCTCACGAGACCCAGTACTTC. Residues: CASSLAGGSHETQYF. Supplemented by reference TRBV11-2 and TRBJ2-5, the full variable domain reads EAGVAQSPRYKIIEKRQSVAFWCNPISGHATLYWYQQILGQGPKLLIQFQNNGVVDDSQLPKDRFSAERLKGVDSTLKIQPAKLEDSAVYLCASSLAGGSHETQYFGPGTRLLVL.

The CDR3 sequence: CASSLPGQGGTQYF. The DNA for the CDR3 is TGCGCCAGCAGCTTGCCGGGACAGGGGGGGACCCAGTACTTC. The chain uses TRBV5-1 and TRBJ2-5; TRBD1 matches at 11 bases. V lost 1 base, J lost 7 bases, and 3 bases stayed unmatched. From germline, CDR1 is SGHRS and CDR2 YFSETQ. The CDR3 has 14 amino acids.

The rearrangement uses TRBV11-3 and TRBJ2-6; TRBD2 might be the D (5 bases). Germline V gives CDR1 SGHNT, CDR2 YENEEA. The CDR3 runs 16 residues. Trimming took off 5 bases at V and 1 base at J, with 12 bases between the two ends. The CDR3 loop reads CASSPDSWSGANVLTF. DNA of the CDR3: TGTGCCAGCAGCCCGGACTCGTGGTCTGGGGCCAACGTCCTGACTTTC.

This clone came up a few times. The chain joins TRBV5-4 to TRBJ2-5; TRBD1 agrees at 7 bases. The length of the CDR3 is 16 residues. The germline CDR1 and CDR2 sequences are SGHNT and YYREEE (reference sequence). Trimming took 0 bases from V and 2 from J; bases not matched to a gene: 7. CDR3: CASSLAPWDRQETQYF. For the CDR3, the DNA is TGTGCCAGCAGCTTGGCTCCCTGGGACAGACAAGAGACCCAGTACTTC.

The V gene is TRBV5-1, the J gene TRBJ1-2; possibly TRBD1 for D (5 bases). The germline V gene encodes CDR1 SGHRS and CDR2 YFSETQ. The V end was cut by 0 bases, the J end by 8 bases, with 14 bases between. The CDR3 contains 14 residues. The CDR3 reads CASSLEVGATGYTF. The CDR3 DNA is TGCGCCAGCAGCTTGGAAGTAGGGGCGACCGGCTACACCTTC.

The chain uses TRBV7-8 and TRBJ2-1; the D gene is possibly TRBD1 (5 bases). V dropped 5 bases and J dropped 6 bases, with 14 bases sitting between them. CDR1 and CDR2 (germline): SGHVS, FQNEAQ. The CDR3 loop spans 14 amino acids. The chain's CDR3 is CASSLGQGGNEQFF. The CDR3 nucleotides read TGTGCCAGCAGCCTGGGGCAGGGCGGCAATGAGCAGTTCTTC.

The rearrangement uses TRBV15 and TRBJ1-2, with TRBD1 matching over 7 bases. J gave up 5 bases and V 1 base, and 4 bases lay outside the gene matches. The CDR3 extends over 14 amino acids. Germline V gene data show CDR1 as LNHNV and CDR2 as YYDKDF (reference sequence). CDR3: CATSRAGTDYGYTF. CDR3 nucleotide sequence: TGTGCCACCAGCAGAGCCGGGACAGATTATGGCTACACCTTC. Supplemented by reference TRBV15 and TRBJ1-2, the full variable domain reads DAMVIQNPRYQVTQFGKPVTLSCSQTLNHNVMYWYQQKSSQAPKLLFHYYDKDFNNEADTPDNFQSRRPNTSFCFLDIRSPGLGDTAMYLCATSRAGTDYGYTFGSGTRLTVV.

The chain joins TRBV6-2 or TRBV6-3 to TRBJ1-5; 12 bases agree with TRBD1. Unmatched junction bases numbered 10, after V lost 0 bases and J lost 1 base. The germline gives CDR1 MNHEY, CDR2 SVGEGT. This CDR3 spans 20 amino acids. Written as DNA, the CDR3 is TGTGCCAGCAGTTACTCGAAGGAGGGGACAGGGGGCGTGAGCAATCAGCCCCAGCATTTT. Its translation: CASSYSKEGTGGVSNQPQHF.

The V gene is TRBV5-4, the J gene TRBJ2-7; 15 nucleotides match TRBD2. Germline CDR1 is SGHNT and CDR2 is YYREEE (reference sequence). The V and J ends lost 7 bases and 5 bases, in that order; junction bases with no gene match: 4. The CDR3 is made up of 14 amino acids. The CDR3 protein is CASGTSGRIHEQYF. Written as DNA, the CDR3 is TGTGCCAGCGGGACTAGCGGGAGGATCCACGAGCAGTACTTC.

This clone came up once. The chain combines TRBV29-1 with TRBJ2-5, with 9 bases matching TRBD2. The CDR3 runs 15 residues. The ends lost 3 bases at V and 5 bases at J; junction bases unmatched: 10. Germline V gives CDR1 SQVTM, CDR2 ANQGSEA. CDR3: CSVDGPAGGGETQYF. CDR3 coding DNA: TGCAGCGTTGATGGGCCAGCGGGAGGCGGGGAGACCCAGTACTTC.

This rearrangement joins TRBV5-1 to TRBJ2-5, with D maybe TRBD1 (5 bases). Germline CDR1 SGHRS, CDR2 YFSETQ. The CDR3 has 14 amino acids. V was clipped by 0 bases and J by 1 base, with 7 bases between them. The CDR3 DNA reads TGCGCCAGCAGCTTGGACAGGCCCCAAGAGACCCAGTACTTC. It specifies CASSLDRPQETQYF.